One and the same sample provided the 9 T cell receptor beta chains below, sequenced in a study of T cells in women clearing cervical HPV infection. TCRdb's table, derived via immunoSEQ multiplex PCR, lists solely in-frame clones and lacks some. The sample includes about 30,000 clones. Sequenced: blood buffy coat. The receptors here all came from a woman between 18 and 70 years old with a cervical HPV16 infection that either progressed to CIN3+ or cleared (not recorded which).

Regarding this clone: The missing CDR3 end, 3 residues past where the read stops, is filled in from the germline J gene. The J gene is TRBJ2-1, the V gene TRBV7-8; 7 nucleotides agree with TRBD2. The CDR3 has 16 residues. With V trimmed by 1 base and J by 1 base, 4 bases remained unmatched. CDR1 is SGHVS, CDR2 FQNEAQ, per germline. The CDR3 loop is CASSLGGRRSYNEQFF. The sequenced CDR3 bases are TGTGCCAGCAGCTTAGGCGGGAGAAGGTCCTACAATGAG.

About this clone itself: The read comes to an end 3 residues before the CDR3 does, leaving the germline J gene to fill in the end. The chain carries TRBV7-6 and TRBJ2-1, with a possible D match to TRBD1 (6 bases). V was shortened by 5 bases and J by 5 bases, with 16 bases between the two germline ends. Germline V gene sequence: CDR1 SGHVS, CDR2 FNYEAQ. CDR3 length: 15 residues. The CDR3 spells CASSRSGQQDNEQFF. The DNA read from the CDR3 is TGTGCCAGCAGCCGATCCGGACAGCAGGACAATGAG. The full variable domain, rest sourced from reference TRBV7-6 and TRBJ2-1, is GAGVSQSPRYKVTKRGQDVALRCDPISGHVSLYWYRQALGQGPEFLTYFNYEAQQDKSGLPNDRFSAERPEGSISTLTIQRTEQRDSAMYRCASSRSGQQDNEQFFGPGTRLTVL.

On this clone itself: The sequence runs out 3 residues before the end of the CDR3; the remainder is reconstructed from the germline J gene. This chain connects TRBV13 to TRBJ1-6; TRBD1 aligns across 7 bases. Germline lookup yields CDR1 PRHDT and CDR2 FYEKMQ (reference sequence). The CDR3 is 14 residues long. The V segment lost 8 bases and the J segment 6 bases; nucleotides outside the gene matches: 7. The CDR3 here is CASRDSQFNSPLHF. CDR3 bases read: TGTGCCAGCCGGGACAGCCAGTTTAATTCACCC.

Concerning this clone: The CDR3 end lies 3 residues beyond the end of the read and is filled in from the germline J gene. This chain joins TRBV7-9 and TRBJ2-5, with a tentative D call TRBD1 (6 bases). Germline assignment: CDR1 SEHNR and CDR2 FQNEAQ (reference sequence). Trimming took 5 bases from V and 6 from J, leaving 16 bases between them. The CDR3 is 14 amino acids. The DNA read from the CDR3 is TGTGCCAGCAGCACACAGGGCCTTAGACAGACC. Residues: CASSTQGLRQT. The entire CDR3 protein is CASSTQGLRQTQYF. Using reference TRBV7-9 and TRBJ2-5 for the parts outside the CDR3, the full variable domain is DTGVSQNPRHKITKRGQNVTFRCDPISEHNRLYWYRQTLGQGPEFLTYFQNEAQLEKSRLLSDRFSAERPKGSFSTLEIQRTEQGDSAMYLCASSTQGLRQTQYFGPGTRLLVL.

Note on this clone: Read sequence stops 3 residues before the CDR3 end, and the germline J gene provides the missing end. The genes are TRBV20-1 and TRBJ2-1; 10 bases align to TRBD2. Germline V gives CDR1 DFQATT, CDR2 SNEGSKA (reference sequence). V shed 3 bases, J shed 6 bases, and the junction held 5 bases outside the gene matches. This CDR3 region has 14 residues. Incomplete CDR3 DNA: TGCAGTGCTAGTTCTAGCGGGAGTGGCAATGAG. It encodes CSASSSGSGNE. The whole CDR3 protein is CSASSSGSGNEQFF.

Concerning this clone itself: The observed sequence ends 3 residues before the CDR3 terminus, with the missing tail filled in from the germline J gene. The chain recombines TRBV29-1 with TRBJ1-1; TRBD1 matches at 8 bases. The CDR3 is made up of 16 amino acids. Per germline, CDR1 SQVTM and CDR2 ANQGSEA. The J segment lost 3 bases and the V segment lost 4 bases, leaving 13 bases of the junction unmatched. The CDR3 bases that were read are TGCAGCGTTGCGGGTAACCGCCCGACAGGGGACACTGAA. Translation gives CSVAGNRPTGDTE. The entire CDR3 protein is CSVAGNRPTGDTEAFF.

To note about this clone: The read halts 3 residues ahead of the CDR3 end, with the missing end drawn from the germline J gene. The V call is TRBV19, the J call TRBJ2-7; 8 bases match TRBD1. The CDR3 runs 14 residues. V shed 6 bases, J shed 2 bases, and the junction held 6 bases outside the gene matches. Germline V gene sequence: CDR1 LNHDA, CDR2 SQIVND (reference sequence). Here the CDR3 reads CASRRTGGTYEQYF. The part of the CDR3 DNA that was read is TGTGCCAGTAGGAGAACAGGGGGGACCTACGAG.

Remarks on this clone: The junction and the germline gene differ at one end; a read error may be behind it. This chain's CDR3 is CASSQEGQGLETQYF. The part of the CDR3 DNA that was read is TGCGCCAGCAGCCAAGAGGGACAGGGACTAGAGACC. The V gene is TRBV4-2, the J gene TRBJ2-5; 9 nucleotides agree with TRBD1. Read sequence stops 3 residues before the CDR3 end, and the germline J gene provides the missing end. The CDR3 extends over 15 amino acids. Germline V CDR1 and CDR2: LGHNA, YNFKEQ.

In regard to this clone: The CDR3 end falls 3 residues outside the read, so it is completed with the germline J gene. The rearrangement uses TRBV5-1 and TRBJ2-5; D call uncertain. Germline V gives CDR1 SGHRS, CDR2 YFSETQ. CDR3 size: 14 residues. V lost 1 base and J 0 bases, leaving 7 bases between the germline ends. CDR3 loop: CASSLLTDQETQYF. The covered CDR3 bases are TGCGCCAGCAGCTTGTTAACAGACCAAGAGACC. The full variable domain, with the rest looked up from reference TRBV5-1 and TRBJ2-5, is KAGVTQTPRYLIKTRGQQVTLSCSPISGHRSVSWYQQTPGQGLQFLFEYFSETQRNKGNFPGRFSGRQFSNSRSEMNVSTLELGDSALYLCASSLLTDQETQYFGPGTRLLVL.